Listed below are T cell receptor beta chains from one sample, sequenced in a study of T cells in Graves' hyperthyroidism and ophthalmopathy. TCRdb ran MiXCR on the multiplex PCR reads and lists one entry per CDR3 protein. The sample lists about 400,000 distinct CDR3 sequences, roughly an eighth seen once, with 5% to 6.5% in the top ten. The sample comprised blood. Receptor source: a woman aged 18-35 years with Graves' hyperthyroidism. Each CDR3 is given with its conserved first and last residue. The D gene is left open where the match is weak. Clone size appears in some rows only: once, few, many, or a class for an expanded clone.

>many|TRBJ2-5|TRBD2|TRBV28
TGTGCCAGCAGTTCCCCGACTAGCGGGAGAGAGACCCAGTACTTC
CASSSPTSGRETQYF
>few|TRBJ2-7|-|TRBV2
TGTGCCATTCCTGATGGAGCCTACGAGCAGTACTTC
CAIPDGAYEQYF
>many|TRBJ2-1|TRBD2|TRBV24-1
TGTGCCACCGGCGGGAGCTCCTACAATGAGCAGTTCTTC
CATGGSSYNEQFF
>few|TRBJ2-5|-|TRBV6-1
TGTGCCAGCAGTGATCGGGCCCCGGGAGAGACCCAGTACTTC
CASSDRAPGETQYF
>few|TRBJ1-3|TRBD1|TRBV18
TGTGCCAGCTCACCTGGACAGGGAACCTACTCTGGAAACACCATATATTTT
CASSPGQGTYSGNTIYF
>many|TRBJ1-1|TRBD1|TRBV29-1
TGCAGCGTTGGACAGGGCTGGGGGACTGAAGCTTTCTTT
CSVGQGWGTEAFF
>many|TRBJ1-1|-|TRBV12-3/TRBV12-4
TGTGCCAGCATGGACGGATTGAACACTGAAGCTTTCTTT
CASMDGLNTEAFF
>-|TRBJ2-1|TRBD1|TRBV5-6
TGTGCCAGCAGCCCGTCGGGACAGGGGACTGAGCAGTTCTTC
CASSPSGQGTEQFF
>many|TRBJ1-2|-|TRBV6-2/TRBV6-3
TGTGCCAGCAGTCCCCCGGACGGATATGGCTACACCTTC
CASSPPDGYGYTF
>-|TRBJ2-1|-|TRBV20-1
TGCAGTGCACTCCGACCACAAAGCTCCTACAATGAGCAGTTCTTC
CSALRPQSSYNEQFF
>-|TRBJ1-2|-|TRBV5-1
TGCGCCAGCAGCTTGGGGGCACCAACTAACTATGGCTACACCTTC
CASSLGAPTNYGYTF
>few|TRBJ2-2|-|TRBV30
TGTGCCTGGAGTAGAGGGAAAGGGGACACCGGGGAGCTGTTTTTT
CAWSRGKGDTGELFF
>many|TRBJ2-1|TRBD1|TRBV12-3/TRBV12-4
TGTGCCAGCATAGAGCAGGGGGTCTACAATGAGCAGTTCTTC
CASIEQGVYNEQFF
>many|TRBJ1-5|-|TRBV6-1
TGTGCCAGCAGTGATCGGGAGAATCAGCCCCAGCATTTT
CASSDRENQPQHF
>-|TRBJ2-1|-|TRBV7-6
TGTGCCAGCAGCTTACAGGGTTTGAATCGGGATGAGCAGTTCTTC
CASSLQGLNRDEQFF
>many|TRBJ2-1|TRBD2|TRBV6-2/TRBV6-3
TGTGCCAGCAGTTATAGACTAGCGGAACCCTACAATGAGCAGTTCTTC
CASSYRLAEPYNEQFF
>many|TRBJ2-7|-|TRBV6-2/TRBV6-3
TGTGCCAGCAGTTACTCGGGCTTCTCTTACGAGCAGTACTTC
CASSYSGFSYEQYF
>many|TRBJ2-1|TRBD1|TRBV29-1
TGCAGCGTTGAAAGTGCGGGACAGGGGCTCAATGAGCAGTTCTTC
CSVESAGQGLNEQFF
>few|TRBJ2-3|TRBD2|TRBV20-1
TGCAGTGCTAGAGATTCGCGGGGGAGGTTCGGCACAGATACGCAGTATTTT
CSARDSRGRFGTDTQYF
>-|TRBJ2-1|-|TRBV7-9
TGTGCCAGCAGCTTGAATCTAGATCGGAGTGAGCAGTTCTTC
CASSLNLDRSEQFF
>many|TRBJ2-5|-|TRBV7-2
TGTGCCAGCAGTTCCGACAGATTATCTAAAGAGACCCAGTACTTC
CASSSDRLSKETQYF
>many|TRBJ1-4|TRBD1|TRBV12-3/TRBV12-4
TGTGCCAGCAGTATAACTGACAGGGGCACTAATGAAAAACTGTTTTTT
CASSITDRGTNEKLFF
>-|TRBJ2-5|-|TRBV4-3
TGCGCCAGCAGCCAACTGGGGGAGACCCAGTACTTC
CASSQLGETQYF
>many|TRBJ2-1|-|TRBV15
TGTGCCACCAGCAGGGAGTACGTACAGGGTCCCCGGTCGTCATACAATGAGCAGTTCTTC
CATSREYVQGPRSSYNEQFF
>many|TRBJ2-5|TRBD1|TRBV7-2
TGTGCCAGCAGCTTCGCCCACAGGGGTGTGGGAGAGACCCAGTACTTC
CASSFAHRGVGETQYF
>many|TRBJ2-7|-|TRBV6-2/TRBV6-3
TGTGCCAGCACCGGACTCGCACACCCCTACGAGCAGTACTTC
CASTGLAHPYEQYF
>many|TRBJ1-5|-|TRBV18
TGTGCCAGCTCACCACGGGGAGCCAATCAGCCCCAGCATTTT
CASSPRGANQPQHF
>few|TRBJ2-6|-|TRBV6-2/TRBV6-3
TGTGCCAGCAGTTACCAAAACTCTGGGGCCAACGTCCTGACTTTC
CASSYQNSGANVLTF
>many|TRBJ1-2|-|TRBV7-2
TGTGCCAGCAGCTTAGGTTATGGCCCGAATGGCTACACCTTC
CASSLGYGPNGYTF
>few|TRBJ1-2|TRBD1|TRBV20-1
TGCAGTGCTCTCATGGGACAGGGAGGCTATGGCTACACCTTC
CSALMGQGGYGYTF
>-|TRBJ2-1|-|TRBV20-1
TGCAGTGCTAGAGCTCTACAGGGAGCCAACAATGAGCAGTTCTTC
CSARALQGANNEQFF
>many|TRBJ1-1|-|TRBV2
TGTGCCAGCAGGGAGCTGTGGGGAGGGACCACTGAAGCTTTCTTT
CASRELWGGTTEAFF
>few|TRBJ1-1|-|TRBV30
TGTGCCTGGAAGGGGTCCCTCAACACTGAAGCTTTCTTT
CAWKGSLNTEAFF
>many|TRBJ2-3|TRBD2|TRBV2
TGTGCCAGCACCTATGGAAGCGGGATTAGCACAGATACGCAGTATTTT
CASTYGSGISTDTQYF
>few|TRBJ2-7|-|TRBV10-3
TGTGCCATCAGTGAGTCGGGGGGGCGTCTATCTTACGAGCAGTACTTC
CAISESGGRLSYEQYF
>many|TRBJ1-1|-|TRBV7-2
TGTGCCAGCAGCTTAGGAGGAGCGCCTACCTCTGAAGCTTTCTTT
CASSLGGAPTSEAFF
>many|TRBJ2-5|TRBD2|TRBV28
TGTGCCAGCAGTTCCACGACTAGCGGAAAGTACTTC
CASSSTTSGKYF
>many|TRBJ2-3|TRBD2|TRBV29-1
TGCAGCGTTGGAGGACTAGCGGGAGAATTTAGCACAGATACGCAGTATTTT
CSVGGLAGEFSTDTQYF
>few|TRBJ2-7|TRBD2|TRBV20-1
TGCAGTGCTAGGGCCCCTAGCGGGAGCCCCTACGAGCAGTACTTC
CSARAPSGSPYEQYF
>-|TRBJ2-7|TRBD2|TRBV30
TGTGCCTGGAGTGTTGGAGTAGCGGGGGGCTACGAGCAGTACTTC
CAWSVGVAGGYEQYF
>many|TRBJ2-2|-|TRBV7-3
TGTGCCAGCAGCTTAATGATCACCGGGGAGCTGTTTTTT
CASSLMITGELFF
>many|TRBJ2-7|-|TRBV20-1
TGCAGTGCTAGAGATCAGGGCTCATCCCGCGAGCAGTACTTC
CSARDQGSSREQYF
>-|TRBJ1-1|-|TRBV5-5
TGTGCCAGCCGAGCCTCGGGAAGGCTGAACGCTGAAGCTTTCTTT
CASRASGRLNAEAFF
>many|TRBJ1-3|-|TRBV6-1
TGTGCCAGCAGTGAGGTGACACCGAAATCTGGAAACACCATATATTTT
CASSEVTPKSGNTIYF
>many|TRBJ2-1|-|TRBV27
TGTGCCAGCAGTGTTTCGGCCCTTCTCTCCTACAATGAGCAGTTCTTC
CASSVSALLSYNEQFF
>many|TRBJ1-3|-|TRBV28
TGTGCCAGCAGCCCTTACAGGGCAACTGGAAACACCATATATTTT
CASSPYRATGNTIYF
>many|TRBJ1-5|-|TRBV25-1
TGTGCCAGCAGTGATAGCCGGGGCCCGTATAGCAATCAGCCCCAGCATTTT
CASSDSRGPYSNQPQHF
>many|TRBJ2-1|TRBD2|TRBV6-1
TGTGCCAGCAGCGGGAGGCTAGCGGATGCCTACAATGAGCAGTTCTTC
CASSGRLADAYNEQFF
>many|TRBJ2-3|-|TRBV27
TGTGCCAGCAGTTCCACAGGGTTTAGCACAGATACGCAGTATTTT
CASSSTGFSTDTQYF